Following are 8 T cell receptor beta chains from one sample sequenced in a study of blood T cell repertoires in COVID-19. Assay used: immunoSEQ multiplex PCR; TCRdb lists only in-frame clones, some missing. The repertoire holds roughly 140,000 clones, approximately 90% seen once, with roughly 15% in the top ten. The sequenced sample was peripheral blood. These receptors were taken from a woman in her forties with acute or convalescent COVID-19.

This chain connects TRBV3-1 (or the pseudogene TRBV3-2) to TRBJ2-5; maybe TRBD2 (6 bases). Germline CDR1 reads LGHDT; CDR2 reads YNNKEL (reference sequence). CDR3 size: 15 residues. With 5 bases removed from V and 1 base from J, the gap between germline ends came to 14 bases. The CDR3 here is CASSAGGGVQETQYF. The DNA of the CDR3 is TGTGCCAGCAGCGCCGGGGGAGGTGTCCAAGAGACCCAGTACTTC.

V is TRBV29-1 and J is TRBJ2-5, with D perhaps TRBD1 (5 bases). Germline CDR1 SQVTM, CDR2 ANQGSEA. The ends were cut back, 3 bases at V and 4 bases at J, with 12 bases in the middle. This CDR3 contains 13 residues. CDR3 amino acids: CSVEANRRETQYF. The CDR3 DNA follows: TGCAGCGTTGAGGCAAACAGGAGAGAGACCCAGTACTTC. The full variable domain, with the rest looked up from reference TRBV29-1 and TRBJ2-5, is SAVISQKPSRDICQRGTSLTIQCQVDSQVTMMFWYRQQPGQSLTLIATANQGSEATYESGFVIDKFPISRPNLTFSTLTVSNMSPEDSSIYLCSVEANRRETQYFGPGTRLLVL.

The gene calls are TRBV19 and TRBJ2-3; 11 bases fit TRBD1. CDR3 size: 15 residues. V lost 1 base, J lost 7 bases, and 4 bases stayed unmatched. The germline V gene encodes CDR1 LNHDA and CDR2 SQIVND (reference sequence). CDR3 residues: CASSIAGQGANTQYF. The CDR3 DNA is TGTGCCAGTAGTATAGCCGGACAGGGGGCGAATACGCAGTATTTT.

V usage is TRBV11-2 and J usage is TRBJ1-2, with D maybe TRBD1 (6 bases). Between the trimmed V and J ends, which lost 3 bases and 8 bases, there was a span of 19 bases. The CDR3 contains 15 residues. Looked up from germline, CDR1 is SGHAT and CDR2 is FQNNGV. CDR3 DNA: TGTGCCAGCAGCTTCGGGGGGGTACAGGGAGGCGGCTACACCTTC. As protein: CASSFGGVQGGGYTF. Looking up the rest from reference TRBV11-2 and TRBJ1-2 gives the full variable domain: EAGVAQSPRYKIIEKRQSVAFWCNPISGHATLYWYQQILGQGPKLLIQFQNNGVVDDSQLPKDRFSAERLKGVDSTLKIQPAKLEDSAVYLCASSFGGVQGGGYTFGSGTRLTVV.

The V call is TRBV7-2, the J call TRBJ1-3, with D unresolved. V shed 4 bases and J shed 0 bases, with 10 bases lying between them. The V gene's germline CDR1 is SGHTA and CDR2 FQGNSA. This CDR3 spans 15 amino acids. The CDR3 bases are TGTGCCAGCAGCTGGGAGGTGGGCTCTGGAAACACCATATATTTT. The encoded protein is CASSWEVGSGNTIYF.

CDR3 DNA: TGTGCCAGCAGCCAGGAACAGATCGGGACAGGGGGGACCCTAGGCGCGGCCGGGGAGCTGTTTTTT. This encodes CASSQEQIGTGGTLGAAGELFF. The rearrangement links TRBV3-1 (or the pseudogene TRBV3-2) to TRBJ2-2; 11 bases match TRBD1. The germline V gene has CDR1 LGHDT and CDR2 YNNKEL (reference sequence). CDR3 length: 22 residues. V was pared by 3 bases and J by 6 bases, with 24 bases of the junction left unmatched.

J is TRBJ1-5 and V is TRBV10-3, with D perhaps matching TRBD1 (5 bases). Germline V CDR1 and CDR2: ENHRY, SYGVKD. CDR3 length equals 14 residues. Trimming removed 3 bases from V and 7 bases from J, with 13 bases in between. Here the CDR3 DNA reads TGTGCCATCAGTGAAGGGGAGGGCAGGCAGCCCCAGCATTTT. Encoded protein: CAISEGEGRQPQHF.

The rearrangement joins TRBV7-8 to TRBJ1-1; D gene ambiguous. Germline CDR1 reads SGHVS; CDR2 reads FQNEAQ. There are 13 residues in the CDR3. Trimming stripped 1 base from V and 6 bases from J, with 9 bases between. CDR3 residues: CASSLDLAAEAFF. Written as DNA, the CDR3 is TGTGCCAGCAGCTTAGATCTGGCGGCTGAAGCTTTCTTT.